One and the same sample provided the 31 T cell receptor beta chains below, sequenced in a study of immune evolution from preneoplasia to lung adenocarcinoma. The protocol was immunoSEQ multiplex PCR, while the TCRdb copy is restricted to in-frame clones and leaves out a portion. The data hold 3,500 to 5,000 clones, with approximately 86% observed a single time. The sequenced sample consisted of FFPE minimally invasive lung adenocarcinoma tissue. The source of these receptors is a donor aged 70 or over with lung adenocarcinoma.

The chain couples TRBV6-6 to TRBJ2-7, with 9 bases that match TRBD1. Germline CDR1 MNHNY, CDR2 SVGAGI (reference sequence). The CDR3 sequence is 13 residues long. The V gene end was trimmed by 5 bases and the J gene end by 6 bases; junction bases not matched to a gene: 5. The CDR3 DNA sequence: TGTGCCAGCAGTGGCGGGACAGGGCGCGAGCAGTACTTC. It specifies CASSGGTGREQYF.

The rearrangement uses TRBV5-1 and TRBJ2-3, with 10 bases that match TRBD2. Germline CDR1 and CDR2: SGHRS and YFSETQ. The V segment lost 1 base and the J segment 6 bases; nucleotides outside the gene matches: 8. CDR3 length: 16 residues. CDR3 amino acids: CASSLQTSGLLDTQYF. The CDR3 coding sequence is TGCGCCAGCAGCTTGCAGACTAGCGGGTTACTCGATACGCAGTATTTT.

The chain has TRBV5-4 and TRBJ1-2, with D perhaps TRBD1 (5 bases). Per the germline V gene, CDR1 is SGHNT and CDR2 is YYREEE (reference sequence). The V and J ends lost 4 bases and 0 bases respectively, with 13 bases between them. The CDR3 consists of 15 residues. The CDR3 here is CASSLRQTANYGYTF. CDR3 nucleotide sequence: TGTGCCAGCAGCCTGAGACAGACAGCTAACTATGGCTACACCTTC.

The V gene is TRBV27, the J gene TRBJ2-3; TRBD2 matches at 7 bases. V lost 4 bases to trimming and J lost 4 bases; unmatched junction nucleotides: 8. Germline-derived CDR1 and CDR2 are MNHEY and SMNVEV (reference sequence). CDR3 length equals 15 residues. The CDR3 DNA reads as TGTGCCAGCAGTTATGTCGGGACTAATGCAGATACGCAGTATTTT. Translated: CASSYVGTNADTQYF.

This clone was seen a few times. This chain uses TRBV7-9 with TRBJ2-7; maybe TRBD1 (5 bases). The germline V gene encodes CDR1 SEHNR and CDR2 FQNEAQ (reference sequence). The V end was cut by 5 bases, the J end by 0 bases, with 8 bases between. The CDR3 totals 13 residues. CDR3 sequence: CASSTRDSYEQYF. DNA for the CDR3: TGTGCCAGCAGCACCAGGGACTCCTACGAGCAGTACTTC.

DNA for the CDR3: TGTGCCAGCAGGTCGACAGGGGTGGGGTACGAGCAGTACTTC. Its protein product is CASRSTGVGYEQYF. V is TRBV25-1 and J is TRBJ2-7; 8 bases map to TRBD1. With 6 bases clipped from V and 4 bases from J, the junction kept 8 bases outside the gene matches. This CDR3 spans 14 amino acids. Looked up from germline, CDR1 is MGHDK and CDR2 is SYGVNS.

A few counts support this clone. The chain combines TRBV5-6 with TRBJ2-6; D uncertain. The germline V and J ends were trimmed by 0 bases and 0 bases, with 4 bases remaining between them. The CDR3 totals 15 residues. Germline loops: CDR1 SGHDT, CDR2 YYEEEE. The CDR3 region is CASSLDLSGANVLTF. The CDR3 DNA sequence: TGTGCCAGCAGCTTGGACCTCTCTGGGGCCAACGTCCTGACTTTC.

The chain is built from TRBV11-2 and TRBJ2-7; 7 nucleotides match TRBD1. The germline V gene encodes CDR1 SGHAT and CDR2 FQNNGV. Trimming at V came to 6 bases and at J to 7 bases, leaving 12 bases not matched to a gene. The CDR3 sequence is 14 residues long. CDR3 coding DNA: TGTGCCAGCAGTAGACAGGGAATTGGGTGGGAGCAGTACTTC. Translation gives CASSRQGIGWEQYF. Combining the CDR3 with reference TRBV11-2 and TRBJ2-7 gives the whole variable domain EAGVAQSPRYKIIEKRQSVAFWCNPISGHATLYWYQQILGQGPKLLIQFQNNGVVDDSQLPKDRFSAERLKGVDSTLKIQPAKLEDSAVYLCASSRQGIGWEQYFGPGTRLTVT.

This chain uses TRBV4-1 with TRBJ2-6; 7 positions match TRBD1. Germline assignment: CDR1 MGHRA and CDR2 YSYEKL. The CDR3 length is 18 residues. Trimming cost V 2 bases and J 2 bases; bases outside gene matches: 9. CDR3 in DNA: TGCGCCAGCAGCCAAACAGGGGACAGACGTACTGGGGCCAACGTCCTGACTTTC. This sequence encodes CASSQTGDRRTGANVLTF.

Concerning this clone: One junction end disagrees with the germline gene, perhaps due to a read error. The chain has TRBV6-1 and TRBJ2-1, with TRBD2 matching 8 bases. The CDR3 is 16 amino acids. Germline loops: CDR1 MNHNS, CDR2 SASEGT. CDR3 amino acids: CASNEGAGGGHNEQFF. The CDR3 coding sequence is TGTGCCAGCAATGAAGGGGCGGGAGGTGGCCACAATGAGCAGTTCTTC.

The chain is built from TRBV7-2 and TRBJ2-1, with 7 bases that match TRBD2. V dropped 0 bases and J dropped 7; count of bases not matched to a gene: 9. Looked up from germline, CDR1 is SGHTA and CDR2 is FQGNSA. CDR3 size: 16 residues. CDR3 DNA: TGTGCCAGCAGCTTAGCGGCGGGCGGGAGTCGGAATGAGCAGTTCTTC. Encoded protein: CASSLAAGGSRNEQFF.

The DNA of the CDR3 is TGTGCCAGCAGCCGGGGATGGGCGAACGGGGAGCTGTTTTTT. Residues: CASSRGWANGELFF. The V call is TRBV28, the J call TRBJ2-2; D is perhaps TRBD2 (5 bases). In germline, CDR1 is MDHEN, CDR2 SYDVKM. V lost 6 bases, J lost 7 bases, and 15 bases lay in between. This CDR3 comprises 14 residues.

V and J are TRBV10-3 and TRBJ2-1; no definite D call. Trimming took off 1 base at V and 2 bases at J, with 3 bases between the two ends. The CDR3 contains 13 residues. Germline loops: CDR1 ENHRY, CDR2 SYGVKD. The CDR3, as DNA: TGTGCCATCAGTGAGTTAGCCTACAATGAGCAGTTCTTC. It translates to CAISELAYNEQFF.

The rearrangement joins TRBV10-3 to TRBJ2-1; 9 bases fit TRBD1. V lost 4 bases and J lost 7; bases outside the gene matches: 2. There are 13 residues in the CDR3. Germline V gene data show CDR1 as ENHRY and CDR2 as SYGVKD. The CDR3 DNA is TGTGCCATCAGTGGGGGACAGGGTAATGAGCAGTTCTTC. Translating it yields CAISGGQGNEQFF.

The CDR3 DNA follows: TGTGCCAGCAAGAAGGGCCAAACCTCCTACGAGCAGTACTTC. The encoded protein is CASKKGQTSYEQYF. The chain links TRBV2 to TRBJ2-7; D remains unclear. This CDR3 contains 14 residues. Trimming shortened V by 7 bases and J by 0 bases, and 13 bases separated the two germline ends. Germline values: CDR1 SNHLY, CDR2 FYNNEI.

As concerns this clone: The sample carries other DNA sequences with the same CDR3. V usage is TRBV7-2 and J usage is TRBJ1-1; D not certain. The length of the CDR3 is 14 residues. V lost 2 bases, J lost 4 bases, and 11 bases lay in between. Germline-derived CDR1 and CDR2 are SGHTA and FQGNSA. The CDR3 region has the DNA TGTGCCAGCAGCTTAAGAGGTTCTGGCACTGAAGCTTTCTTT. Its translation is CASSLRGSGTEAFF.

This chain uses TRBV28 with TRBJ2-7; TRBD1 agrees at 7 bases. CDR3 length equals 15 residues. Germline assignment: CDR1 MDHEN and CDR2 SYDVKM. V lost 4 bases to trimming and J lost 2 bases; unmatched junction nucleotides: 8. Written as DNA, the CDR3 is TGTGCCAGCAGTTGGGCCCGGGACAGTCCCTACGAGCAGTACTTC. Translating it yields CASSWARDSPYEQYF.

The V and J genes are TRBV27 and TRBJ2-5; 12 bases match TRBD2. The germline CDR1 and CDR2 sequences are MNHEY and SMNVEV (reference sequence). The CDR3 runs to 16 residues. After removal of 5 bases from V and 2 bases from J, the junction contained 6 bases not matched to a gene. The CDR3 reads CASSAGLAGNQETQYF. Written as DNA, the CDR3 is TGTGCCAGCAGTGCGGGACTAGCGGGTAATCAAGAGACCCAGTACTTC.

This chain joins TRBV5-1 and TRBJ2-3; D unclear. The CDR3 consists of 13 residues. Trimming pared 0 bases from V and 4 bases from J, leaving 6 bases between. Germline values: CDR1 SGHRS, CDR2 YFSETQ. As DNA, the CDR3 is TGCGCCAGCAGCTTGGGACGGGCAGATACGCAGTATTTT. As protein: CASSLGRADTQYF.

The CDR3 DNA sequence: TGTGCCAGCAGCTGGACCAGGAGAGAGACCCAGTACTTC. Its protein is CASSWTRRETQYF. V gene TRBV11-1 combines with J gene TRBJ2-5; no firm D call. Germline V gives CDR1 SGHAT, CDR2 FQDESV (reference sequence). V lost 4 bases to trimming and J lost 4 bases, with 10 bases between them. The CDR3 is 13 residues long.

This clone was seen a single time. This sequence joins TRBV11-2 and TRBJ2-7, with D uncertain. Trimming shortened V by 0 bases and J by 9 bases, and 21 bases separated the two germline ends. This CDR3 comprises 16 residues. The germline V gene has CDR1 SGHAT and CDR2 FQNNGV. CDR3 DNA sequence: TGTGCCAGCAGCTTAGAACAGCTTGGAGCTAAACTGGGGCAGTACTTC. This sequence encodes CASSLEQLGAKLGQYF.

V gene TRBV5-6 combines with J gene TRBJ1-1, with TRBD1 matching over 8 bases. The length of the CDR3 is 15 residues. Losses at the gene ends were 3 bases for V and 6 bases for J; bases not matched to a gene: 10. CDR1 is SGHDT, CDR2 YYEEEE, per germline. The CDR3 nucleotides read TGTGCCAGCAGCTCCCTCACAGGGGGTAAATCTGAAGCTTTCTTT. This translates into CASSSLTGGKSEAFF.

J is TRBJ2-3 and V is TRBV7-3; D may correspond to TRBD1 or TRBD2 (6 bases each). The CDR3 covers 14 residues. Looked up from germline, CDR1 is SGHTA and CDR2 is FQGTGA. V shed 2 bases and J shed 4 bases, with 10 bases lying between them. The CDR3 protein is CASSLQGRPDTQYF. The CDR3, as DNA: TGTGCCAGCAGCTTACAGGGGAGGCCAGATACGCAGTATTTT.

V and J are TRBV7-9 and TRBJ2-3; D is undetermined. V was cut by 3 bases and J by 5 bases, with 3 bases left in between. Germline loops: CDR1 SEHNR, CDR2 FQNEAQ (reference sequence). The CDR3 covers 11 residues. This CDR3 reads CASSLRDTQYF. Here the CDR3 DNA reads TGTGCCAGCAGCTTGCGAGATACGCAGTATTTT.

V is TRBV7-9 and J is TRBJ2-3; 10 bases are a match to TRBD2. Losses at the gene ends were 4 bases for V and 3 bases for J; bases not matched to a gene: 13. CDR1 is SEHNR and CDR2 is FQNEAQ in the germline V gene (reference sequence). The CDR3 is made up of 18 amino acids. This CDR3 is CASSSLALAGGGTDTQYF. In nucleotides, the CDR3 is TGTGCCAGCAGCTCCCTAGCGTTAGCGGGAGGAGGGACAGATACGCAGTATTTT.

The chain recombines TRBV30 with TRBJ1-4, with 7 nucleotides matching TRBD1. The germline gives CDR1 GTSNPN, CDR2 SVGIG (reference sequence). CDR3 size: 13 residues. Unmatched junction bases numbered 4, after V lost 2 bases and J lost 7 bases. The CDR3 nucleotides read TGTGCCTGGAGTACAGGGGAGGTTGAAAAACTGTTTTTT. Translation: CAWSTGEVEKLFF.

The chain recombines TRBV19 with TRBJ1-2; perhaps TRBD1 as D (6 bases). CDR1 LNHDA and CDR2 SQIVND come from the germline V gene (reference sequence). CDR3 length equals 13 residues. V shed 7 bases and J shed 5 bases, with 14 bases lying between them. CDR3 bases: TGTGCCAGTATGAGGACAGTAGGGTATGGCTACACCTTC. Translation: CASMRTVGYGYTF.

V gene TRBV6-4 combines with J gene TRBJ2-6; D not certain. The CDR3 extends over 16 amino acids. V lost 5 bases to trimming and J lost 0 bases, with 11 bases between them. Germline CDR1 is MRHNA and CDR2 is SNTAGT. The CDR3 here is CASSPRPSSGANVLTF. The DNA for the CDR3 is TGTGCCAGCAGTCCGAGACCGAGCTCTGGGGCCAACGTCCTGACTTTC.

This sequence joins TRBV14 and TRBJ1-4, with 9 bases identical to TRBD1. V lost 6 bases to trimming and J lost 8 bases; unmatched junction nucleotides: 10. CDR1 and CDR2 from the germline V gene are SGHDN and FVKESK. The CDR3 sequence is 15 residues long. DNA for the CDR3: TGTGCCAGCAGGACCACAGGGGGCCCTCGGGAAAAACTGTTTTTT. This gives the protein CASRTTGGPREKLFF.

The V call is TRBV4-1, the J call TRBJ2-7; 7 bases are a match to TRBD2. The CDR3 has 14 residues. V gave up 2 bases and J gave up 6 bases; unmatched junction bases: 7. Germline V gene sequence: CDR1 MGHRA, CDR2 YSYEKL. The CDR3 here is CASSQYLAAREQYF. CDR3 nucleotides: TGCGCCAGCAGCCAATACCTAGCGGCCCGCGAGCAGTACTTC.

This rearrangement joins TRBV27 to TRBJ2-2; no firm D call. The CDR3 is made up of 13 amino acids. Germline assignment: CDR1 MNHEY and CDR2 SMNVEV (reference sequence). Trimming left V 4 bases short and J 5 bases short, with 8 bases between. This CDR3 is CASSSSRTGELFF. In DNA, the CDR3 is TGTGCCAGCAGTTCCTCGAGGACCGGGGAGCTGTTTTTT.